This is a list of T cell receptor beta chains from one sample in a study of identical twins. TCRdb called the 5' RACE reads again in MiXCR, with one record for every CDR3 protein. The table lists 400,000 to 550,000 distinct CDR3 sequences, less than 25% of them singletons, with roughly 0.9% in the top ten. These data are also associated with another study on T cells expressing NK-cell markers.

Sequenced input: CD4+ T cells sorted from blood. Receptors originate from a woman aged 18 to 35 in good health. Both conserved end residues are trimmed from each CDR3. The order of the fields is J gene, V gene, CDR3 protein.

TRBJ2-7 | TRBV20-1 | SVRGSGNSYEQY
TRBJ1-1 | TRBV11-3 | ASSLGTGAEAF
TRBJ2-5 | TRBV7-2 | ASSKTSGGETQY
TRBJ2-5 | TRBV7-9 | ASSPRWDRSEETQY
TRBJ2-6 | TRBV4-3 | ASSRGSSGANVLT
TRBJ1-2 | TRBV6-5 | ASSYARVNYGYT
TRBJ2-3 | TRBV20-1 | SALATSGSADTQY
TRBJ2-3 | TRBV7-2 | ASSLASGTDTQY
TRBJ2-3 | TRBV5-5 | ASSLTGISTDTQY
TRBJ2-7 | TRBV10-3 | AISVLLAGAHEQY
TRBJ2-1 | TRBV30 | AWSSLGSSSYNEQF
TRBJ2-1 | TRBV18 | ASSPQRDYNEQF
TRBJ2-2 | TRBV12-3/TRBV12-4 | ASSREGTGELF
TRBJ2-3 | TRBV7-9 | ASSPLSGSKTDTQY
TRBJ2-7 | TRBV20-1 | SAKGQGYRGRYEQY
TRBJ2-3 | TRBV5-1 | ASSSGQRDTQY
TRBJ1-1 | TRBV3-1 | ASSQVSRPPGF